The T cell receptor beta chain under discussion was sequenced for a study of CD8 T cells in ankylosing spondylitis (TCRdb year 2017). Describing the broader study: To find TCR variants linked to disease, the study profiled T cell receptor beta repertoires in ankylosing spondylitis patients and healthy donors. In total, the full study cohort was made up of 100 to 140 healthy donors and some 26 ankylosing spondylitis patients. Peripheral blood samples were taken, and synovial fluid was additionally collected from ankylosing spondylitis patients.

The sample was run on an Illumina HiSeq 2500. TCR beta libraries were prepared by quantitative 5'-RACE with molecular barcodes. The study's processing was this. A new computational method, built on a probabilistic model of VDJ rearrangement, was used to identify disease-linked TCR variants. TCRdb reran the public reads through fastp at Q25 and MiXCR, keeping productive beta chains. Duplicate CDR3 protein sequences are folded into a single record with the most common DNA and genes. In this record, the V and J calls reflect TCRdb's handling and not the investigators' own analysis. This sample lists about 750,000 distinct CDR3 sequences; under 20% were detected once. The ten largest clones capture about 20% of the sample. Broader findings and caveats from the paper: The disease-linked clones had a CD8+ phenotype and were found at relatively low frequencies in peripheral blood. Blood from ankylosing spondylitis patients appeared to be characterized by a TCR beta motif composed of several highly homologous amino acid variants. According to the report, matched synovial fluid samples from ankylosing spondylitis patients were significantly enriched for the disease-linked clones. Some motif variants had previously been reported in the synovial fluid and blood of reactive arthritis patients, which suggests shared mechanisms of disease initiation.

Turning to this clonotype: Its antigen specificity is not known. No much larger clone is present one base from it, and per-base qualities are unavailable.

Relative to germline, V is 9 bases shorter and J is 8 bases shorter, with 20 bases between their ends. The CDR3 numbers 15 residues from cysteine through phenylalanine. This entry keeps only the CDR3 DNA: 45 bases, framed from base 1. According to the germline V gene (reference sequence), CDR1 reads MNHEY and CDR2 reads SMNVEV. The sequence came from a male donor with ankylosing spondylitis. This chain is built from TRBV27 and TRBJ1-6; a weak D assignment points to TRBD1 (5 bases agree). Sequencing used blood, either unsorted or a sorted T cell fraction (not recorded which). The base sequence is TGTGCCAGTAACCCGCGGGGCAGGATTGATTCACCCCTCCACTTT. This translates into CASNPRGRIDSPLHF.